These 13 T cell receptor beta chains originate from one sample sequenced in a study of T cells in Graves' hyperthyroidism and ophthalmopathy. Amplified regions were TCR beta CDR3 sequences from RNA transcripts. The HTBI set primed first-round TCR CDR3 RT-PCR. TCRdb recomputed calls from the multiplex PCR reads with MiXCR, one row per CDR3 protein. This table holds over 700,000 distinct CDR3 sequences, about 38% found once. The material sequenced was blood. These receptors were collected from a man between 18 and 35 years old with Graves' hyperthyroidism.

A few counts support this clonotype. The chain links TRBV6-5 to TRBJ1-1; no clear D. The CDR3 length is 12 residues. The V end lost 8 bases, the J end lost 3 bases, and 10 bases lay between the germline ends. Germline CDR1 reads MNHEY; CDR2 reads SVGAGI. CDR3 nucleotide sequence: TGTGCCAGCCTCGGGCGAGACACTGAAGCTTTCTTT. The encoded protein is CASLGRDTEAFF.

The sample holds a few counts of this clonotype. The chain joins TRBV19 to TRBJ2-3, with D uncertain. The germline V and J ends were trimmed by 2 bases and 3 bases, with 0 bases remaining between them. In germline, CDR1 is LNHDA, CDR2 SQIVND (reference sequence). The length of the CDR3 is 11 residues. DNA of the CDR3: TGTGCCAGTAGTATAACAGATACGCAGTATTTT. Its translation is CASSITDTQYF.

This clonotype has only one observation. The chain recombines TRBV29-1 with TRBJ2-7; D possibly matches TRBD1 or TRBD2 (5 bases each). In germline, CDR1 is SQVTM, CDR2 ANQGSEA. V lost 4 bases, J lost 5 bases, and 12 bases lay in between. The CDR3 totals 12 residues. The CDR3 region is CSVAGSRNEQYF. The CDR3 nucleotides are TGCAGCGTTGCAGGGAGTAGGAACGAGCAGTACTTC.

Remarks on this clonotype: Germline is not matched at one junction end, which may reflect a read error. The chain is built from TRBV19 and TRBJ2-5; a weak D match, TRBD1 (6 bases). The germline gives CDR1 LNHDA, CDR2 SQIVND (reference sequence). CDR3 length: 14 residues. The DNA of the CDR3 is TGTGCCAGTATTATAGCAGGGGAAGAAGAGACCCAGTACTTC. Residues: CASIIAGEEETQYF.

V usage is TRBV25-1 and J usage is TRBJ2-2; D may be TRBD1 (5 bases). V gave up 5 bases and J gave up 5 bases, with 15 bases separating them. CDR1 and CDR2 (germline): MGHDK, SYGVNS. The CDR3 runs 15 residues. In DNA form, the CDR3 reads TGTGCCAGCAGTTTGGGGCAGAGGAGTACCGGGGAGCTGTTTTTT. It translates to CASSLGQRSTGELFF.

In DNA, the CDR3 is TGCAGTGCTCCCCGGGGGGACTATGGCTACACCTTC. Translation gives CSAPRGDYGYTF. The rearrangement links TRBV20-1 to TRBJ1-2; D is perhaps TRBD1 (5 bases). This CDR3 spans 12 amino acids. With 5 bases removed from V and 3 bases from J, the gap between germline ends came to 10 bases. The germline V gene has CDR1 DFQATT and CDR2 SNEGSKA (reference sequence).

Many counts were recorded for this clonotype. The chain uses TRBV10-3 and TRBJ2-7; no clear D gene. Between the trimmed V and J ends, which lost 4 bases and 4 bases, there was a span of 11 bases. This CDR3 is built from 13 residues. Germline assignment: CDR1 ENHRY and CDR2 SYGVKD. This CDR3 reads CAISVTSEYEQYF. In nucleotides, the CDR3 is TGTGCCATCAGTGTCACGTCCGAATACGAGCAGTACTTC.

This chain links TRBV29-1 with TRBJ2-1, with D perhaps assigned TRBD1 or TRBD2 (5 bases each). Germline CDR1 reads SQVTM; CDR2 reads ANQGSEA. The CDR3 runs to 13 residues. V was trimmed by 5 bases and J by 6 bases, leaving 14 bases between them. CDR3 coding DNA: TGCAGCGTTCTTGAGTGGGGGAGCAATGAGCAGTTCTTC. Its protein product is CSVLEWGSNEQFF.

This clonotype was detected many times. J is TRBJ2-2 and V is TRBV6-5; D is ambiguous. The CDR3 totals 13 residues. CDR1 is MNHEY, CDR2 SVGAGI, per germline. Trimming shortened V by 4 bases and J by 5 bases, and 8 bases separated the two germline ends. This CDR3 is CASSFGRTGELFF. The CDR3 DNA reads TGTGCCAGCAGTTTCGGTCGGACCGGGGAGCTGTTTTTT.

The chain uses TRBV12-5 and TRBJ2-7, with TRBD2 as a possible D gene (6 bases). Germline V lookup: CDR1 LGHNT, CDR2 FRNRAP. V was cut by 1 base and J by 4 bases, with 8 bases left in between. The CDR3 is 13 residues long. In nucleotides, the CDR3 is TGTGCTAGTGGTTTGGAGGCGGGATACGAGCAGTACTTC. Translation gives CASGLEAGYEQYF.

Only a few counts were recorded for this clonotype. This chain uses TRBV7-3 with TRBJ2-2, with 8 bases lining up with TRBD1. The germline gives CDR1 SGHTA, CDR2 FQGTGA. Trimming at V came to 4 bases and at J to 5 bases, leaving 9 bases not matched to a gene. The CDR3 is 16 residues long. The CDR3 sequence: CASSSLRDRGTGELFF. The CDR3 region has the DNA TGTGCCAGCAGCTCTCTCCGAGACAGGGGAACCGGGGAGCTGTTTTTT. Based on the CDR3 plus reference TRBV7-3 and TRBJ2-2, the full variable domain is GAGVSQTPSNKVTEKGKYVELRCDPISGHTALYWYRQSLGQGPEFLIYFQGTGAADDSGLPNDRFFAVRPEGSVSTLKIQRTERGDSAVYLCASSSLRDRGTGELFFGEGSRLTVL.

The chain is built from TRBV20-1 and TRBJ1-1; TRBD1 agrees at 9 bases. With V trimmed by 5 bases and J by 7 bases, 8 bases remained unmatched. CDR3 length equals 13 residues. CDR1 and CDR2 (germline): DFQATT, SNEGSKA (reference sequence). The CDR3 region is CSARSDRGIEAFF. CDR3 DNA sequence: TGCAGTGCTCGATCAGACAGGGGGATTGAAGCTTTCTTT.

About this clonotype: A read error may be the cause here, since a much bigger clone is one base away. The rearrangement uses TRBV7-3 and TRBJ2-7, with unresolved D. CDR1 is SGHTA and CDR2 is FQGTGA in the germline V gene. The CDR3 has 14 amino acids. CDR3 DNA sequence: TGTGCCAGCAGCCCGACGACCCTCTCCTGCGAGCAGTACTTC. Amino acids: CASSPTTLSCEQYF.